The clone carrying this T cell receptor beta chain turned up a few times. Antigen unknown. The TCR beta library used iRepertoire HTBI primers with Arm-PCR amplification of CDR3. One entry per CDR3 protein, called by TCRdb with MiXCR from the multiplex PCR reads. The data hold 350,000 to 550,000 distinct CDR3 sequences, with around 15% observed a single time. Germline loops: CDR1 LGHDT, CDR2 YNNKEL (reference sequence). This CDR3 is built from 20 residues. The J segment lost 0 bases and the V segment lost 0 bases, leaving 8 bases of the junction unmatched. This entry is derived from a study of regulatory T cells in long-lasting Graves disease. Study-wide findings and caveats: Repertoires from persistent disease leaned toward TRBV28, TRBJ1-2 and TRBJ2-5.

Time point described: newly diagnosed GD, antithyroid drugs for less than 3 months. Construction of the TCR library relied on RNA isolated from PBMCs. The data also belong to a second study, concerning T cells in Graves' hyperthyroidism and ophthalmopathy.

V is TRBV3-1 and J is TRBJ2-3; 14 bases line up with TRBD2. The material sequenced was peripheral blood mononuclear cells (PBMCs), taken at new diagnosis, from a patient treated with antithyroid drugs. This receptor was taken from a woman between 50 and 59 years old with Graves disease. In nucleotides, the CDR3 is TGTGCCAGCAGCCAAGATCTGGGACTAGCGGGGGTCTTTAGCACAGATACGCAGTATTTT. This sequence encodes CASSQDLGLAGVFSTDTQYF.